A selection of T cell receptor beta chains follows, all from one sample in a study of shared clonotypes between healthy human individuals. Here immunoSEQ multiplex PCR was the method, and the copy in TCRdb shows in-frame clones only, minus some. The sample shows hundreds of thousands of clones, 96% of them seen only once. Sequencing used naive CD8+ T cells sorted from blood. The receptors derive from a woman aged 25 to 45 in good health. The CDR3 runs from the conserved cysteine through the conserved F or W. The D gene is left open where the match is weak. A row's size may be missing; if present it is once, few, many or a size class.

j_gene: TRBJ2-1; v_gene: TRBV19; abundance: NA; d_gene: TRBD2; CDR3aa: CASSLWTSPDYNEQFF; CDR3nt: TGTGCCAGTAGTTTATGGACTAGCCCAGACTACAATGAGCAGTTCTTC
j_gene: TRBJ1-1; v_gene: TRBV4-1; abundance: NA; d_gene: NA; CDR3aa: CASSLLRGENTEAFF; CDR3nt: TGCGCCAGCAGCCTTCTGCGGGGAGAGAACACTGAAGCTTTCTTT
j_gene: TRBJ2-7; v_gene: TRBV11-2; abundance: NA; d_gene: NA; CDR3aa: CASSLGGPSYEQYF; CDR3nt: TGTGCCAGCAGCTTAGGTGGACCGTCCTACGAGCAGTACTTC
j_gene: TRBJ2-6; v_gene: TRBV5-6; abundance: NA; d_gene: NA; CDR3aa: CASSLGSPSGANVLTF; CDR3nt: TGTGCCAGCAGCTTGGGTTCACCTTCTGGGGCCAACGTCCTGACTTTC
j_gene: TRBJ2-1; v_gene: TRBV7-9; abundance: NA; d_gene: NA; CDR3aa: CASRPLSDEQFF; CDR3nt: TGTGCCAGCAGACCCCTTAGCGATGAGCAGTTCTTC
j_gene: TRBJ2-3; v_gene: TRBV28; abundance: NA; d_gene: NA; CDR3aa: CASSLGRVGTDTQYF; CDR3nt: TGTGCCAGCAGTTTAGGCAGGGTCGGAACAGATACGCAGTATTTT
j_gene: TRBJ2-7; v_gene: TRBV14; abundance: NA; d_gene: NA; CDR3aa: CASREAGSYEQYF; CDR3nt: TGTGCCAGCAGAGAGGCTGGCAGTTACGAGCAGTACTTC
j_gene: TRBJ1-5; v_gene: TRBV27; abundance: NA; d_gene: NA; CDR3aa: CASANTRTNQPQHF; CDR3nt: TGTGCCAGCGCAAATACGCGGACAAATCAGCCCCAGCATTTT
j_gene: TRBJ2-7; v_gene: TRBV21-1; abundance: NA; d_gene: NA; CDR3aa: CASSLRPTSGDYEQYF; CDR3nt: TGTGCCAGCAGCCTACGACCGACTAGCGGGGACTACGAGCAGTACTTC
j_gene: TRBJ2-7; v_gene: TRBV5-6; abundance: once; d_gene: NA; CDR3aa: CASGTSSYEQYF; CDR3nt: TGTGCCAGCGGGACAAGCTCCTACGAGCAGTACTTC
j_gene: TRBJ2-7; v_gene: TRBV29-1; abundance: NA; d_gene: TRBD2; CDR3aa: CSVEETSGRYEQYF; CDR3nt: TGCAGCGTTGAAGAGACTAGCGGGCGGTACGAGCAGTACTTC
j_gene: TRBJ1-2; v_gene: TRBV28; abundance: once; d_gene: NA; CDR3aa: CASTKFADSFLGYTF; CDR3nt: TGTGCCAGCACTAAGTTCGCCGACAGCTTCCTTGGCTACACCTTC
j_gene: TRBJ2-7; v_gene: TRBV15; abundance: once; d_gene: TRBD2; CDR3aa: CATSSPGLTYEQYF; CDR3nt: TGTGCCACCAGCAGTCCGGGACTAACCTACGAGCAGTACTTC
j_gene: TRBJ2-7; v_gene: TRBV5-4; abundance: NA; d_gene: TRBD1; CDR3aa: CASTAIDRGNEQYF; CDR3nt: TGTGCCAGCACCGCCATTGACAGGGGTAACGAGCAGTACTTC
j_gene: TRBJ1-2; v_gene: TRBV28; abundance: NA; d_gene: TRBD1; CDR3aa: CASRRGLSGYTF; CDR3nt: TGTGCCAGCAGAAGGGGGCTGAGTGGCTACACCTTC
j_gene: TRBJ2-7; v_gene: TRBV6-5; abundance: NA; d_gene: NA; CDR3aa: CASSYSSGERVHEQYF; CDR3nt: TGTGCCAGCAGTTACTCATCGGGGGAGCGTGTCCACGAGCAGTACTTC
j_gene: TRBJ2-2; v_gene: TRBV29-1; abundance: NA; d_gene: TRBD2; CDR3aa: CSVEIVAGGWNTGELFF; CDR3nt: TGCAGCGTTGAAATAGTAGCGGGAGGTTGGAACACCGGGGAGCTGTTTTTT
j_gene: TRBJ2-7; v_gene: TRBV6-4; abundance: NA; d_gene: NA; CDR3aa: CASSAADSSYEQYF; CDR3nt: TGTGCCAGCAGTGCCGCGGACAGTTCCTACGAGCAGTACTTC
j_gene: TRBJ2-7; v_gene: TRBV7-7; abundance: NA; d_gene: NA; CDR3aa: CASSLGEMQEGYEQYF; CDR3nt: TGTGCCAGCAGCCTGGGCGAGATGCAAGAAGGGTACGAGCAGTACTTC
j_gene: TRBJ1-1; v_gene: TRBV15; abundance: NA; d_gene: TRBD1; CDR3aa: CATSRPGTATTNEAFF; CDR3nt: TGTGCCACCAGCAGACCAGGGACAGCGACGACAAACGAAGCTTTCTTT
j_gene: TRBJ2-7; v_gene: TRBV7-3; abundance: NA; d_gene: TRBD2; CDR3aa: CASSLGSGGSNEQYF; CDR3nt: TGTGCCAGCAGCTTAGGGTCGGGCGGGAGCAACGAGCAGTACTTC
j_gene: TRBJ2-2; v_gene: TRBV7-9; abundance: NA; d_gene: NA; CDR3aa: CASSLLQNTGELFF; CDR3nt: TGTGCCAGCAGCTTACTACAGAACACCGGGGAGCTGTTTTTT
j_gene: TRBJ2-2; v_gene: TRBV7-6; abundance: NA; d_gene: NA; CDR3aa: CASTSVGRGDYTGELFF; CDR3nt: TGTGCCAGCACCTCCGTGGGCAGGGGGGACTACACCGGGGAGCTGTTTTTT
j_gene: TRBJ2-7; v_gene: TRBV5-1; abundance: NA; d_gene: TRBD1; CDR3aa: CASSVNSGTDPWEQYF; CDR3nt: TGCGCCAGCAGCGTGAATTCCGGGACAGACCCCTGGGAGCAGTACTTC
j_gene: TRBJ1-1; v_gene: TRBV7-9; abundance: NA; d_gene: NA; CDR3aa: CASSSRVIGNTEAFF; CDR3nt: TGTGCCAGCAGCTCCCGTGTTATCGGTAACACTGAAGCTTTCTTT
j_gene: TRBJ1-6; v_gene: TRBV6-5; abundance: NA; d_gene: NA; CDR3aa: CASSLWQEYNSPLHF; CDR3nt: TGTGCCAGCAGTTTGTGGCAGGAGTATAATTCACCCCTCCACTTT
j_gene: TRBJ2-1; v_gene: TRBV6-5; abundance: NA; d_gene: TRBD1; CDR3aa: CASSYLQGALGEQFF; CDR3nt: TGTGCCAGCAGTTACTTACAGGGGGCGTTGGGTGAGCAGTTCTTC
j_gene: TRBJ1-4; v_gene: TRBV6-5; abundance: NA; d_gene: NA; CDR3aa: CASSPSGDGGEKLFF; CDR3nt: TGTGCCAGCAGTCCCTCGGGGGATGGAGGTGAAAAACTGTTTTTT
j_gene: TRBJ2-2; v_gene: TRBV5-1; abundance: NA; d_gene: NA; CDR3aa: CASSPDIRNTGELFF; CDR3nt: TGCGCCAGCAGCCCGGACATAAGAAACACCGGGGAGCTGTTTTTT
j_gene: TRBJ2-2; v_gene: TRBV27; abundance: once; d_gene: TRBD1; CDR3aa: CASSPYTGADGELFF; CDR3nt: TGTGCCAGCAGTCCTTATACAGGGGCGGACGGGGAGCTGTTTTTT
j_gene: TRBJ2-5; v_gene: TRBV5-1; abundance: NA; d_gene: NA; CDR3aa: CASSDLASRSRETQYF; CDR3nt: TGCGCCAGCAGCGACCTGGCTTCGCGGTCTAGGGAGACCCAGTACTTC
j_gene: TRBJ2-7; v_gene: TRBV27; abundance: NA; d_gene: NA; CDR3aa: CASSLSANSGAYYEQYF; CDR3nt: TGTGCCAGCAGTTTATCTGCCAATAGCGGCGCATACTACGAGCAGTACTTC
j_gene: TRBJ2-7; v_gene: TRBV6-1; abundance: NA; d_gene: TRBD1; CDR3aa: CASSVTGDPYEQYF; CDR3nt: TGTGCCAGCAGTGTGACAGGGGATCCCTACGAGCAGTACTTC
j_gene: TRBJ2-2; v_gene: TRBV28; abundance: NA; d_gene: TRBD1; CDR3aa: CASSLLQGTGELFF; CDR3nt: TGTGCCAGCAGTTTACTACAGGGGACCGGGGAGCTGTTTTTT
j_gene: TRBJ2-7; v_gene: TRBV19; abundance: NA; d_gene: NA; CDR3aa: CASSDLSYEQYF; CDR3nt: TGTGCCAGTTCCGACTTATCCTACGAGCAGTACTTC
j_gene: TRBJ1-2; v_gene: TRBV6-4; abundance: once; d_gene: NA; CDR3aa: CASSRGAGGYTF; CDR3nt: TGTGCCAGCTCCAGGGGAGCAGGGGGCTACACCTTC
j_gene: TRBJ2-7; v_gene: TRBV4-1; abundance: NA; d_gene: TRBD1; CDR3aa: CASSHGTGTAYEQYF; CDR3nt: TGCGCCAGCAGCCACGGAACGGGGACAGCCTACGAGCAGTACTTC
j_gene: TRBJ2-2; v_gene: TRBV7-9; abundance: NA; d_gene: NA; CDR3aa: CASSLATTGELFF; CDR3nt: TGTGCCAGCAGCTTAGCGACGACCGGGGAGCTGTTTTTT
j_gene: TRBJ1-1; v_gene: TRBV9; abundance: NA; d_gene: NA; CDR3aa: CASSSGQNSNTEAFF; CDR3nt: TGTGCCAGCAGTTCCGGACAGAACTCGAACACTGAAGCTTTCTTT
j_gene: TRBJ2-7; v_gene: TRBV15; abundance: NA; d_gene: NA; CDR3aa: CATREVTEGEQYF; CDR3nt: TGTGCCACCCGCGAGGTCACAGAAGGCGAGCAGTACTTC
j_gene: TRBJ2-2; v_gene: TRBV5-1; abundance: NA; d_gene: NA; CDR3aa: CASSLMNTGELFF; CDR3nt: TGCGCCAGCAGCTTGATGAACACCGGGGAGCTGTTTTTT
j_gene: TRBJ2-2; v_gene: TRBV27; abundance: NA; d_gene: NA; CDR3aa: CASSLGNTGELFF; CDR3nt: TGTGCCAGCAGTTTGGGCAACACCGGGGAGCTGTTTTTT
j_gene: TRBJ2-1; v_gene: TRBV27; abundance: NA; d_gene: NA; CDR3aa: CASSPRVGHYNEQFF; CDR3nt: TGTGCCAGCAGTCCTCGTGTTGGTCATTACAATGAGCAGTTCTTC
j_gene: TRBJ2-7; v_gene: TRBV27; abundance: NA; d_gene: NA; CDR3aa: CASSYTGFGGYEQYF; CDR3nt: TGTGCCAGCAGTTACACGGGATTTGGGGGCTACGAGCAGTACTTC
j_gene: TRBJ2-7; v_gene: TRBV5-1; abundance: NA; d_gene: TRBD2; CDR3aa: CASSSRTSGSHEQYF; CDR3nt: TGCGCCAGCAGCTCCCGGACTAGCGGGAGCCACGAGCAGTACTTC
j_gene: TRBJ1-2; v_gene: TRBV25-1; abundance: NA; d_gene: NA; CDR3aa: CASSGDTLGYGYTF; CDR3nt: TGTGCCAGCAGTGGGGACACCTTGGGATATGGCTACACCTTC
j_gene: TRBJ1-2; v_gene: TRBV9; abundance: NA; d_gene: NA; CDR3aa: CASSPAGNANYGYTF; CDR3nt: TGTGCCAGCAGCCCTGCAGGAAACGCTAACTATGGCTACACCTTC
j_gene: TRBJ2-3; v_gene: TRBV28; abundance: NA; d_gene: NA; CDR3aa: CASSLVVAAGTDTQYF; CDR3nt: TGTGCCAGCAGTTTAGTTGTAGCGGCTGGCACAGATACGCAGTATTTT
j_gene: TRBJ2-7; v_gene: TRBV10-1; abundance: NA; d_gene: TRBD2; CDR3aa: CASSESASGRSGYEQYF; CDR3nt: TGCGCCAGCAGTGAGTCGGCTAGCGGGAGGTCGGGCTACGAGCAGTACTTC
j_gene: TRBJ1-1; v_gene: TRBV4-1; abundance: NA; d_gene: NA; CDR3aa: CASSQDRKNTEAFF; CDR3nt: TGCGCCAGCAGCCAAGACAGGAAAAACACTGAAGCTTTCTTT
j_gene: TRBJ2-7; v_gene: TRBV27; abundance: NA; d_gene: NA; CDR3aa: CASSLMVGTYEQYF; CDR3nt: TGTGCCAGCAGTTTAATGGTGGGAACCTACGAGCAGTACTTC
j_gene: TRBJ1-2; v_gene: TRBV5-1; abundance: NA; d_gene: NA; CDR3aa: CASSLAGGAASYGYTF; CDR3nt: TGCGCCAGCAGCTTGGCCGGAGGGGCAGCTTCCTATGGCTACACCTTC